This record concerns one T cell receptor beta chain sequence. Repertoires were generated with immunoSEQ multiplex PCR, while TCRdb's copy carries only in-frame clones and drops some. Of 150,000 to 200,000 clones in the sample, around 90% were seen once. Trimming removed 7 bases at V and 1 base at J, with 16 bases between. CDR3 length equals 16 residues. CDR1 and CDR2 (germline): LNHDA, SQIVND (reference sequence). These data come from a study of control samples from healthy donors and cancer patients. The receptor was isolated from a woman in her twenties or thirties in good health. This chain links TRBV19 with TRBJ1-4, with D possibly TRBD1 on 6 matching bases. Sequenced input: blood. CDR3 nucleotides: TGTGCCAGTAATGCCAGGGGAAGGGAAACTAATGAAAAACTGTTTTTT. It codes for CASNARGRETNEKLFF.